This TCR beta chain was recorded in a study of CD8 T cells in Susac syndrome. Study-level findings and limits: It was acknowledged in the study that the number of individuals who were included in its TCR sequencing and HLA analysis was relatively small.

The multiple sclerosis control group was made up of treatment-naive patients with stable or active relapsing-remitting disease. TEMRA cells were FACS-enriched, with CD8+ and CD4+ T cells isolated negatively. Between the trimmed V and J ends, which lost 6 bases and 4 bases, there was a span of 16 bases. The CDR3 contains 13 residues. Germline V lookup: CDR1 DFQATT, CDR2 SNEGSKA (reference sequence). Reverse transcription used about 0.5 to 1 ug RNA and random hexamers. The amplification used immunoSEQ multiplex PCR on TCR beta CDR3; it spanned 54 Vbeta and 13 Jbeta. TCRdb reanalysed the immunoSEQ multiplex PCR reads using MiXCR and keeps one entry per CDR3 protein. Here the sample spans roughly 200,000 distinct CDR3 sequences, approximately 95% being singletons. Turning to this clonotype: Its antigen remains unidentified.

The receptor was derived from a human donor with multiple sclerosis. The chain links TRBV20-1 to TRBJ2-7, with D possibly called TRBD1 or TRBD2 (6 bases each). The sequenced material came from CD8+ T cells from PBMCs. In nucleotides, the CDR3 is TGCAGTGCAACCAACCGAGGGGGGTACGAGCAGTACTTC. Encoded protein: CSATNRGGYEQYF.